The next 15 T cell receptor beta chains were all read from a single sample in a study of T-cell memory formation after mild COVID-19. A single record per CDR3 protein comes from TCRdb applying MiXCR to the 5' RACE reads. The sample holds tens of thousands of distinct CDR3 sequences, roughly 25% seen once. The sequencing sample was made of PBMCs or a T cell subset sorted from them (not recorded which). These TCRs come from a man younger than 30 who had mild COVID-19 (a few samples of this study predate the infection). Cell type and time point are not known.

This clonotype was detected many times. CDR3 loop: CASSGRGDQPQHF. The CDR3 region has the DNA TGTGCCAGCAGCGGAAGGGGAGATCAGCCCCAGCATTTT. The J gene is TRBJ1-5, the V gene TRBV7-8; a weak D match, TRBD1 (5 bases). Germline assignment: CDR1 SGHVS and CDR2 FQNEAQ. The CDR3 length is 13 residues. V was cut by 5 bases and J by 5 bases, with 10 bases left in between.

There are a few counts of this clonotype. J is TRBJ1-2 and V is TRBV18, with TRBD1 matching over 10 bases. Trimming removed 6 bases from V and 5 bases from J; junction bases left unmatched: 12. CDR3 length equals 16 residues. The germline V gene encodes CDR1 KGHSH and CDR2 LQKENI. This CDR3 reads CASSLDGQGVGYGYTF. CDR3 nucleotides: TGTGCCAGCTCCCTGGATGGACAGGGGGTAGGGTATGGCTACACCTTC.

The rearrangement joins TRBV6-2 or TRBV6-3 to TRBJ2-2; D call uncertain. Germline V CDR1 and CDR2: MNHEY, SVGEGT. There are 12 residues in the CDR3. V lost 2 bases to trimming and J lost 6 bases, with 4 bases between them. CDR3 in amino acids: CASSYGAGELFF. The CDR3 DNA sequence: TGTGCCAGCAGTTACGGGGCCGGGGAGCTGTTTTTT.

This clonotype was observed a handful of times. The chain couples TRBV4-2 to TRBJ2-3; D is unresolved. Looked up from germline, CDR1 is LGHNA and CDR2 is YNFKEQ. The V end was cut by 1 base, the J end by 4 bases, with 6 bases between. CDR3 length: 13 amino acids. CDR3 DNA: TGTGCCAGCAGCCAAGGGCTTTCAGATACGCAGTATTTT. Translated: CASSQGLSDTQYF.

The chain links TRBV27 to TRBJ2-1, with D tentatively TRBD1 or TRBD2 (6 bases each). Germline lookup yields CDR1 MNHEY and CDR2 SMNVEV (reference sequence). CDR3 length: 14 amino acids. Trimming took 10 bases from V and 4 from J, leaving 17 bases between them. As DNA, the CDR3 is TGTGCCACCATCACGGGGGCCGGTTACAATGAGCAGTTCTTC. It specifies CATITGAGYNEQFF.

This clonotype occurred a few times. V and J are TRBV5-6 and TRBJ2-5; 8 bases map to TRBD1. Germline V gives CDR1 SGHDT, CDR2 YYEEEE. V was clipped by 2 bases and J by 7 bases; unmatched bases: 10. The CDR3 spans 15 residues. CDR3 protein: CASSLHPDRGWTQYF. The CDR3 bases are TGTGCCAGCAGCTTACACCCCGACAGGGGATGGACCCAGTACTTC.

This clonotype was seen a few times. The CDR3 here is CASSVGGGSLPQYF. CDR3 sequence (DNA): TGTGCCAGCAGCGTAGGAGGAGGTTCTCTGCCCCAGTACTTC. The chain has TRBV9 and TRBJ2-5; possible D gene TRBD2, 5 bases. The germline gives CDR1 SGDLS, CDR2 YYNGEE. The CDR3 sequence is 14 residues long. V lost 0 bases to trimming and J lost 9 bases, with 15 bases between them.

This clonotype was observed a handful of times. This chain connects TRBV7-2 to TRBJ1-1, with D uncertain. The germline V gene has CDR1 SGHTA and CDR2 FQGNSA. The V gene lost 0 bases and the J gene lost 4 bases, with 6 bases spanning the gap. The CDR3 sequence is 13 residues long. The CDR3 nucleotides read TGTGCCAGCAGCTTAGCCCCGAGCACTGAAGCTTTCTTT. As protein: CASSLAPSTEAFF.

V usage is TRBV7-7 and J usage is TRBJ2-2; TRBD1 might be the D (5 bases). V lost 8 bases, J lost 4 bases, and 11 bases lay in between. The V gene's germline CDR1 is SSHAT and CDR2 FNYEAQ (reference sequence). This CDR3 is 13 amino acids long. The chain's CDR3 is CASRLGVTGELFF. Here the CDR3 DNA reads TGTGCCAGCCGGCTAGGGGTCACCGGGGAGCTGTTTTTT. Variable domain in full (rest from reference TRBV7-7 and TRBJ2-2): GAGVSQSPRYKVTKRGQDVTLRCDPISSHATLYWYQQALGQGPEFLTYFNYEAQPDKSGLPSDRFSAERPEGSISTLTIQRTEQRDSAMYRCASRLGVTGELFFGEGSRLTVL.

This clonotype was seen only a few times. The chain links TRBV5-1 to TRBJ1-1; D is undetermined. V dropped 4 bases and J dropped 1 base, with 11 bases sitting between them. The CDR3 is 14 residues long. In germline, CDR1 is SGHRS, CDR2 YFSETQ. The chain's CDR3 is CASSPRQPNTEAFF. The CDR3 bases are TGCGCCAGCAGCCCGAGACAACCGAACACTGAAGCTTTCTTT.

The chain combines TRBV4-3 with TRBJ1-2; D not resolved. V was cut by 1 base and J by 3 bases, with 21 bases left in between. CDR1 LGHNA and CDR2 YSLEER come from the germline V gene. There are 18 residues in the CDR3. The DNA for the CDR3 is TGCGCCAGCAGCCAAGGACGAGGGCAGGCGCTCAATTACTATGGCTACACCTTC. This translates into CASSQGRGQALNYYGYTF.

The chain couples TRBV5-1 to TRBJ2-2; 7 bases map to TRBD1. The J segment lost 2 bases and the V segment lost 6 bases, leaving 4 bases of the junction unmatched. The CDR3 sequence is 14 residues long. Germline V gene data show CDR1 as SGHRS and CDR2 as YFSETQ. In DNA, the CDR3 is TGCGCCAGCATTGGACAGGATAACACCGGGGAGCTGTTTTTT. It encodes CASIGQDNTGELFF.

This clonotype was counted a few times. The rearrangement uses TRBV20-1 and TRBJ2-5; D is undetermined. Germline loops: CDR1 DFQATT, CDR2 SNEGSKA (reference sequence). Trimming cost V 6 bases and J 5 bases, with 22 bases left between them. This CDR3 spans 15 amino acids. DNA of the CDR3: TGCAGTGCGCACCCCTCCGGGCGAATATCGGAGACCCAGTACTTC. Translation: CSAHPSGRISETQYF.

V usage is TRBV6-2 or TRBV6-3 and J usage is TRBJ2-7; D unclear. Germline V gene data show CDR1 as MNHEY and CDR2 as SVGEGT. The length of the CDR3 is 12 residues. Trimming removed 6 bases from V and 5 bases from J, with 11 bases in between. The CDR3 DNA follows: TGTGCCAGCAGCATGGATTCACACGAGCAGTACGTC. This translates into CASSMDSHEQYV.

The chain employs TRBV6-2 or TRBV6-3 and TRBJ2-1; the match to TRBD1 covers 7 bases. CDR3 length: 12 amino acids. Germline values: CDR1 MNHEY, CDR2 SVGEGT. Losses at the gene ends were 11 bases for V and 4 bases for J; bases not matched to a gene: 5. The CDR3 region is CAAGTAYNEQFF. In DNA, the CDR3 is TGTGCCGCCGGGACAGCTTACAATGAGCAGTTCTTC.